This is a list of T cell receptor beta chains from one sample in a study of vaccination effects on CD4 cells after COVID-19. Produced via immunoSEQ multiplex PCR; TCRdb's table is partial and in-frame only. The table records 20,000 to 25,000 clones, about two thirds of them present only once. No cognate antigen is known for these TCRs. Sequences were derived from CD4+ T cells from PBMCs cultured with SARS-CoV-2 spike peptides, sampled before COVID-19 vaccination. The receptors shown here come from a human donor who received a COVID-19 vaccine. The CDR3 runs from the conserved cysteine through the conserved F or W. The D gene is left open where the match is weak. A clone size is listed for some rows: how often the clone was seen (once, few, many), or a class if it is expanded.

clone_size | cdr3_length | d_call | j_call | v_call | cdr3_aa | cdr3_nt
NA | 13 | TRBD1 | TRBJ1-3 | TRBV6-5 | CASLRDRGNTIYF | TGTGCCAGCCTTAGGGACAGGGGAAACACCATATATTTT
NA | 17 | TRBD2 | TRBJ2-2 | TRBV3-1/TRBV3-2 | CASSQERIAGTTGELFF | TGTGCCAGCAGCCAAGAAAGAATAGCGGGAACCACCGGGGAGCTGTTTTTT
NA | 14 | NA | TRBJ1-4 | TRBV30 | CAWSRGRGGEKLFF | TGTGCCTGGAGTAGGGGCCGAGGAGGTGAAAAACTGTTTTTT
NA | 14 | NA | TRBJ2-7 | TRBV6-6 | CASSYGGAVYEQYF | TGTGCCAGCAGTTACGGGGGGGCAGTTTACGAGCAGTACTTC
few | 16 | TRBD2 | TRBJ2-1 | TRBV5-4 | CASSASGASSYNEQFF | TGTGCCAGCAGCGCTAGCGGGGCTAGCTCCTACAATGAGCAGTTCTTC
NA | 14 | NA | TRBJ2-1 | TRBV27 | CASSLGGFNNEQFF | TGTGCCAGCAGTTTAGGGGGGTTCAACAATGAGCAGTTCTTC
NA | 12 | NA | TRBJ1-4 | TRBV12-3/TRBV12-4 | CASSFSGEKLFF | TGTGCCAGCAGTTTCTCAGGCGAAAAACTGTTTTTT
once | 16 | NA | TRBJ1-3 | TRBV18 | CASSPPSRSRGNTIYF | TGTGCCAGCTCACCACCTTCAAGGTCGCGTGGAAACACCATATATTTT
few | 14 | TRBD1 | TRBJ2-4 | TRBV11-3 | CASSKTTGTNIQYF | TGTGCCAGCAGCAAGACGACAGGGACAAACATTCAGTACTTC
NA | 11 | NA | TRBJ2-3 | TRBV5-6 | CASSLAGTQYF | TGTGCCAGCAGCTTGGCGGGTACGCAGTATTTT
NA | 13 | TRBD1 | TRBJ1-2 | TRBV5-1 | CASSLVQGDGYTF | TGCGCCAGCAGCTTGGTCCAGGGGGATGGCTACACCTTC